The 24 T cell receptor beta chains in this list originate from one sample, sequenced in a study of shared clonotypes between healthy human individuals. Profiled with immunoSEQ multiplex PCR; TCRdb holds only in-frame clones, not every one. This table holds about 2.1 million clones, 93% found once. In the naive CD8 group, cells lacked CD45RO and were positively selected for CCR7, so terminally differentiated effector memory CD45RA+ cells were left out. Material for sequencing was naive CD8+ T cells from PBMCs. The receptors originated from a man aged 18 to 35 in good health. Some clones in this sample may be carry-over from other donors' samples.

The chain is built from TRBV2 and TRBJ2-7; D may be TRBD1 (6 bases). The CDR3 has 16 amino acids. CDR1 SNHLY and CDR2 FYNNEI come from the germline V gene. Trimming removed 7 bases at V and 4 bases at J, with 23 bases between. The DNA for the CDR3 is TGTGCCAGCAACCCGCAGGGGCTTACCGTCAGGTACGAGCAGTACTTC. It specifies CASNPQGLTVRYEQYF.

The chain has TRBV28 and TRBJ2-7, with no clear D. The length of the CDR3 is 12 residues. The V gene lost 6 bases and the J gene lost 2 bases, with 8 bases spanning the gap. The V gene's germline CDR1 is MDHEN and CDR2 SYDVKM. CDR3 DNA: TGTGCCAGCAGCGCCGCGCCCTACGAGCAGTACTTC. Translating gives CASSAAPYEQYF.

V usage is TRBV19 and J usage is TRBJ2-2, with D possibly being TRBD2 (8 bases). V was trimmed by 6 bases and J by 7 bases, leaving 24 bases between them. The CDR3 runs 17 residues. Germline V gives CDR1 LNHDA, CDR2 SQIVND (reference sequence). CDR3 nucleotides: TGTGCCAGTAGCCGAGACAGGGTGGGGCGGGAGGACGGGGAGCTGTTTTTT. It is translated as CASSRDRVGREDGELFF.

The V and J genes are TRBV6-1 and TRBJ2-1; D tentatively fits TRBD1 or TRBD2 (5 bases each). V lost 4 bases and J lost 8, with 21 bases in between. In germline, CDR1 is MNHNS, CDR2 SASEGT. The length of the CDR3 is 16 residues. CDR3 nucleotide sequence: TGTGCCAGCAGTGTTTCGGCCGGGACGAGGCCCGATGAGCAGTTCTTC. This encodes CASSVSAGTRPDEQFF.

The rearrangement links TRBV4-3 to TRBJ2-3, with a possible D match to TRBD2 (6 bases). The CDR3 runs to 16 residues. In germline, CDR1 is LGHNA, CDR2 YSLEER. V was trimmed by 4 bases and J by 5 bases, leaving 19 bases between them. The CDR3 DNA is TGCGCCAGCAGCCTGATGGGGGGAGTAGGAGAAGATACGCAGTATTTT. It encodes CASSLMGGVGEDTQYF.

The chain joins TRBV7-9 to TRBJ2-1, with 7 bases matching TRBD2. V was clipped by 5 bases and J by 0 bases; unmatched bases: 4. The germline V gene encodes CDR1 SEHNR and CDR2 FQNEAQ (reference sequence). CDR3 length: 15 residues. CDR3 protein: CASSPSGNSYNEQFF. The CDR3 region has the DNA TGTGCCAGCAGCCCAAGCGGGAACTCCTACAATGAGCAGTTCTTC.

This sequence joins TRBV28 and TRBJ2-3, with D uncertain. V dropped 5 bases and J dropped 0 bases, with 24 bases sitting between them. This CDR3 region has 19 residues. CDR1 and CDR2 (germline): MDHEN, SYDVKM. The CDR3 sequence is CASSTPIRRAIISTDTQYF. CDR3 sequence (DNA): TGTGCCAGCAGTACACCCATTCGCCGCGCTATTATAAGCACAGATACGCAGTATTTT.

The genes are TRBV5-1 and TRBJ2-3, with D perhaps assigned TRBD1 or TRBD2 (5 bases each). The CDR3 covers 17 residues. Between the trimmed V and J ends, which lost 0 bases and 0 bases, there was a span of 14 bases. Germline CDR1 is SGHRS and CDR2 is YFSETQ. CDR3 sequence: CASSLAVAWGSTDTQYF. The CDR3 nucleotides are TGCGCCAGCAGCTTGGCCGTCGCATGGGGGAGCACAGATACGCAGTATTTT.

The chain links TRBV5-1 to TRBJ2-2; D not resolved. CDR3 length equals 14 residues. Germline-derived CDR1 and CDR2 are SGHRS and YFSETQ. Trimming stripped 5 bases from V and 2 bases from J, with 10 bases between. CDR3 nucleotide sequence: TGCGCCAGCAGAGAGGATCTTAACACCGGGGAGCTGTTTTTT. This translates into CASREDLNTGELFF.

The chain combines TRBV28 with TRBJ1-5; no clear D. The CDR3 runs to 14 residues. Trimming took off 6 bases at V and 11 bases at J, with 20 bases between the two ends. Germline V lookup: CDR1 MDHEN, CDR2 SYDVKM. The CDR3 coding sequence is TGTGCCAGCAGCCCCCCCCGGAGACGCGCCGCCCAGCATTTT. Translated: CASSPPRRRAAQHF.

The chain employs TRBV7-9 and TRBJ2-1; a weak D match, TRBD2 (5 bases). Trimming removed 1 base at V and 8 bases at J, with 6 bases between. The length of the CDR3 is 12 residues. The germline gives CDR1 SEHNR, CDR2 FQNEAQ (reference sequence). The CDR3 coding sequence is TGTGCCAGCAGCTTAGAAGCGGATGAGCAGTTCTTC. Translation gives CASSLEADEQFF. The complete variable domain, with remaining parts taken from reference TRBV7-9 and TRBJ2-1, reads DTGVSQNPRHKITKRGQNVTFRCDPISEHNRLYWYRQTLGQGPEFLTYFQNEAQLEKSRLLSDRFSAERPKGSFSTLEIQRTEQGDSAMYLCASSLEADEQFFGPGTRLTVL.

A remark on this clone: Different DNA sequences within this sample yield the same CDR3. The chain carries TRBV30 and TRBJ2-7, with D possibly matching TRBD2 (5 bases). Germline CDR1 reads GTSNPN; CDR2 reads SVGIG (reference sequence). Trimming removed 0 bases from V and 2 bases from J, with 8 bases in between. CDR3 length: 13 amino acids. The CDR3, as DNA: TGTGCCTGGAGTGTAGGGAGAGCCTACGAGCAGTACTTC. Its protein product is CAWSVGRAYEQYF. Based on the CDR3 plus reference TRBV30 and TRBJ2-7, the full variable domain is SQTIHQWPATLVQPVGSPLSLECTVEGTSNPNLYWYRQAAGRGLQLLFYSVGIGQISSEVPQNLSASRPQDRQFILSSKKLLLSDSGFYLCAWSVGRAYEQYFGPGTRLTVT.

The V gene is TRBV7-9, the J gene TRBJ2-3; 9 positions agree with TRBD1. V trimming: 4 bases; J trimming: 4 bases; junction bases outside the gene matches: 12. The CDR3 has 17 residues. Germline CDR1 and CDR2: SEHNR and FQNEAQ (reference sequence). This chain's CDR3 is CASSSPPSWDRADTQYF. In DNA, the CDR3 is TGTGCCAGCAGCTCGCCCCCCTCATGGGACAGGGCAGATACGCAGTATTTT.

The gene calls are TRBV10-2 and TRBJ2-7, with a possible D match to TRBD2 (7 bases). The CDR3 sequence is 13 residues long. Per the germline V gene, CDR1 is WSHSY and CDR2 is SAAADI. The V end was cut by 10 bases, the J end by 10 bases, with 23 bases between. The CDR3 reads CATGGTQGSNQYF. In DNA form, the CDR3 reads TGCGCCACCGGGGGGACACAGGGTTCTAATCAGTACTTC.

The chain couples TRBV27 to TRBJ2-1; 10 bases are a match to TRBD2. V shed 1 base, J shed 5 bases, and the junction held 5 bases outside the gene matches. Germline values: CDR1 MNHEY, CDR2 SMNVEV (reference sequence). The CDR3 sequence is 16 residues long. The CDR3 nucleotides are TGTGCCAGCAGTTTATGGTGGACTAGCGGAAACAATGAGCAGTTCTTC. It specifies CASSLWWTSGNNEQFF.

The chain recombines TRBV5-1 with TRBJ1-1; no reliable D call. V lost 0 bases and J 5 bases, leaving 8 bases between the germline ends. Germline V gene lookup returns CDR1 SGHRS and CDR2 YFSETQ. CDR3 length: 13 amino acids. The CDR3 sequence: CASSLVEKTEAFF. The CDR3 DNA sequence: TGCGCCAGCAGCTTGGTTGAGAAGACTGAAGCTTTCTTT.

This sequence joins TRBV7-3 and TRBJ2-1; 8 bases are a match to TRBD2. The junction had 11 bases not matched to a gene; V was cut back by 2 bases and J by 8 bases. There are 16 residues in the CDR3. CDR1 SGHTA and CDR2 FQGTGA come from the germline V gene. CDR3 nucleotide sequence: TGTGCCAGCAGCTTATTGGCTAGCGGGCCTGGGGATGAGCAGTTCTTC. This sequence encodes CASSLLASGPGDEQFF. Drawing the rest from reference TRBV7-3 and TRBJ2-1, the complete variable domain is GAGVSQTPSNKVTEKGKYVELRCDPISGHTALYWYRQSLGQGPEFLIYFQGTGAADDSGLPNDRFFAVRPEGSVSTLKIQRTERGDSAVYLCASSLLASGPGDEQFFGPGTRLTVL.

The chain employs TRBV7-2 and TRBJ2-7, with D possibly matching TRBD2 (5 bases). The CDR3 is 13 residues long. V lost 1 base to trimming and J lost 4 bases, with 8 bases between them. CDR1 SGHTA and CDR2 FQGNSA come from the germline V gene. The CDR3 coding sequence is TGTGCCAGCAGCTTAGGCGGGCTTTACGAGCAGTACTTC. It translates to CASSLGGLYEQYF.

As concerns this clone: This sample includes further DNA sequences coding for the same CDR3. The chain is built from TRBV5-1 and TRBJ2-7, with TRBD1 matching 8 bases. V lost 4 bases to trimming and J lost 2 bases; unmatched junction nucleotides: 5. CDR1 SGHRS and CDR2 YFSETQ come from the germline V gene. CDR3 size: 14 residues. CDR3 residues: CASSGDRGAYEQYF. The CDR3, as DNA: TGCGCCAGCAGCGGCGACAGGGGTGCCTACGAGCAGTACTTC.

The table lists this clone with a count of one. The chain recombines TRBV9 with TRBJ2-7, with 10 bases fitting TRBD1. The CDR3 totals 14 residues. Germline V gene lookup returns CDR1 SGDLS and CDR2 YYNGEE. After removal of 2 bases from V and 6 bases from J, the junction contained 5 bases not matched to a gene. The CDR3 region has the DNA TGTGCCAGCAGCGTGGGACAGGGGTGGGGCGAGCAGTACTTC. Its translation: CASSVGQGWGEQYF.

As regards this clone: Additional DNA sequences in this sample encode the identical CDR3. The CDR3 nucleotides read TGTGCCAGCAGCTTAGTGGCGTACGAGCAGTACTTC. Translated: CASSLVAYEQYF. The J gene is TRBJ2-7, the V gene TRBV7-2; D is uncertain. The germline gives CDR1 SGHTA, CDR2 FQGNSA. The CDR3 contains 12 residues. The V gene lost 1 base and the J gene lost 4 bases, with 5 bases spanning the gap. The full variable domain, completed using reference TRBV7-2 and TRBJ2-7, is GAGVSQSPSNKVTEKGKDVELRCDPISGHTALYWYRQSLGQGLEFLIYFQGNSAPDKSGLPSDRFSAERTGGSVSTLTIQRTQQEDSAVYLCASSLVAYEQYFGPGTRLTVT.

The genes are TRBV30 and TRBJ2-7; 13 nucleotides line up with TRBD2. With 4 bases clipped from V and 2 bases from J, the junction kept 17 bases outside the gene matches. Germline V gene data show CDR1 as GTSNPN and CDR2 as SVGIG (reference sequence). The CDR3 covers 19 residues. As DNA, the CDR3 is TGTGCCTGGACGAGGTGGGCTCGACTAGCGGGAGGCCCCCCCTACGAGCAGTACTTC. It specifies CAWTRWARLAGGPPYEQYF.

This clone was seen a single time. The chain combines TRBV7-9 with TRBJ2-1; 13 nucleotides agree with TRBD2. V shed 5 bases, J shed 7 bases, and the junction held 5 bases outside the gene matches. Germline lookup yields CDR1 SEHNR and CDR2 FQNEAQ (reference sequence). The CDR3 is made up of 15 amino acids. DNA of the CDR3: TGTGCCAGCAGCCCGGGGACTAGCGGGATAAATGAGCAGTTCTTC. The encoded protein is CASSPGTSGINEQFF.

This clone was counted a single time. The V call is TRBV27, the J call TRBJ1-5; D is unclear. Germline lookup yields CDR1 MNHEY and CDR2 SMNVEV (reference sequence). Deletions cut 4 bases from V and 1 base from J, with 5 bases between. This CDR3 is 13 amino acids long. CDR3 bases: TGTGCCAGCAGTTGGGAAAGCAATCAGCCCCAGCATTTT. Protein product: CASSWESNQPQHF.